This T cell receptor beta chain stems from a study of CXCR3-negative and CXCR3-positive naive CD8 T cells. Findings and limits, study-wide: Naive subsets did not differ in surface CD5, and the authors estimated TCR strength using properties of the TRB CDR3. CXCR3-positive naive cells had TRB CDR3s that were more hydrophobic than CXCR3-negative naive cells had. Expression of CXCR3 was partially reduced after cryopreservation, and fresh PBMCs were used in most assays.

UMI-tagged TRB cDNA libraries were built via 5' RACE. With the 5' RACE reads reprocessed, TCRdb shows one record per CDR3 protein and no DNA. The specimen's table records some 130,000 distinct CDR3 sequences. The CDR3 contains 14 residues. Details on this clonotype: Its antigen is currently unknown.

The clonotype comes from a human donor in good health. Some clones in this sample may be carry-over from other donors' samples. The chain recombines TRBV12-3 or TRBV12-4 with TRBJ2-3. The source material was naive CXCR3- CD8+ T cells from blood. As for subset: CD45RO-CCR7+CD27+CD95- naive CD8+ T cells lacking CXCR3 (TNR3-). The chain's CDR3 is CASSFIGSEDTQYF.